A single sample gave rise to the 21 T cell receptor beta chains below, sequenced in a study. TCRdb reprocessed the 5' RACE reads with MiXCR, giving one entry per CDR3 protein. This table holds approximately 30,000 distinct CDR3 sequences, less than 25% found once. Sequencing used memory CD4+ T cells sorted from blood. The subset was: memory CD4+ T cells, CD4+CD45RO+CD25-. The receptors were sampled from a female donor with breast cancer.

This sequence joins TRBV9 and TRBJ2-2, with D uncertain. V lost 0 bases, J lost 3 bases, and 3 bases lay in between. The CDR3 consists of 13 residues. The germline CDR1 and CDR2 sequences are SGDLS and YYNGEE. The CDR3 DNA reads TGTGCCAGCAGCGTAGTGGACACCGGGGAGCTGTTTTTT. It specifies CASSVVDTGELFF.

V usage is TRBV9 and J usage is TRBJ2-1; 7 nucleotides line up with TRBD2. Germline trimming cut 7 bases from V and 10 bases from J; bases unmatched to any gene: 20. CDR1 SGDLS and CDR2 YYNGEE come from the germline V gene. This CDR3 contains 16 residues. The chain's CDR3 is CASGKLAVTTPNEQFF. CDR3 nucleotides: TGTGCCAGCGGCAAGCTAGCGGTAACTACCCCCAACGAGCAGTTCTTC.

This clonotype has a handful of counts. V and J are TRBV6-1 and TRBJ2-5; 9 bases are a match to TRBD2. The junction had 18 bases not matched to a gene; V was cut back by 2 bases and J by 8 bases. The CDR3 runs to 18 residues. CDR1 is MNHNS, CDR2 SASEGT, per germline. This CDR3 reads CASSERSGASGDVGTQYF. As DNA, the CDR3 is TGTGCCAGCAGTGAACGGAGTGGGGCTAGCGGGGATGTAGGAACCCAGTACTTC.

This clonotype was picked up many times. V and J are TRBV28 and TRBJ2-5, with 16 bases aligning to TRBD2. The CDR3 totals 17 residues. From germline, CDR1 is MDHEN and CDR2 SYDVKM. Trimming removed 4 bases from V and 4 bases from J; junction bases left unmatched: 6. The CDR3 nucleotides read TGTGCCAGCAGTTCCGAGGGGACTAGCGGGGGGGGAGAGACCCAGTACTTC. Translation gives CASSSEGTSGGGETQYF.

The sample holds a few counts of this clonotype. The gene calls are TRBV20-1 and TRBJ2-3, with 14 bases matching TRBD2. The ends lost 6 bases at V and 4 bases at J; junction bases unmatched: 9. This CDR3 spans 16 amino acids. Per germline, CDR1 DFQATT and CDR2 SNEGSKA (reference sequence). This CDR3 is CSALGTSGSESDTQYF. Here the CDR3 DNA reads TGCAGTGCCCTAGGGACTAGCGGGAGTGAATCAGATACGCAGTATTTT.

This clonotype was observed a handful of times. V is TRBV30 and J is TRBJ2-3; a weak D match, TRBD1 (5 bases). Germline CDR1 reads GTSNPN; CDR2 reads SVGIG (reference sequence). The CDR3 totals 13 residues. The germline V and J ends were trimmed by 5 bases and 5 bases, with 14 bases remaining between them. CDR3 sequence (DNA): TGTGCCTGGGCACAAAATCAGGGAGATACGCAGTATTTT. This gives the protein CAWAQNQGDTQYF.

This clonotype has at least ten counts. The chain couples TRBV7-8 to TRBJ2-7; 11 positions match TRBD2. This CDR3 has 16 residues. Looked up from germline, CDR1 is SGHVS and CDR2 is FQNEAQ. The ends lost 5 bases at V and 0 bases at J; junction bases unmatched: 6. CDR3 loop: CASSPLAGGFSYEQYF. CDR3 bases: TGTGCCAGCAGCCCCTTAGCGGGAGGGTTCTCCTACGAGCAGTACTTC.

The sample holds many counts of this clonotype. This rearrangement joins TRBV4-1 to TRBJ2-5, with D maybe TRBD1 (6 bases). The CDR3 has 15 residues. V lost 3 bases and J lost 1, with 12 bases in between. Germline V gives CDR1 MGHRA, CDR2 YSYEKL. The CDR3 region is CASSHRDILQETQYF. The CDR3 DNA follows: TGCGCCAGCAGCCATCGGGACATTCTCCAAGAGACCCAGTACTTC.

This clonotype was counted at least ten times. The rearrangement joins TRBV27 to TRBJ2-3; no reliable D call. CDR1 is MNHEY and CDR2 is SMNVEV in the germline V gene (reference sequence). Trimming took 7 bases from V and 4 from J, leaving 6 bases between them. This CDR3 has 11 residues. CDR3 amino acids: CASTLADTQYF. CDR3 DNA: TGTGCCAGCACCCTCGCAGATACGCAGTATTTT.

The chain has TRBV15 and TRBJ2-3; D perhaps matches TRBD2 (6 bases). Trimming removed 2 bases from V and 7 bases from J, with 10 bases in between. The CDR3 has 13 residues. Per the germline V gene, CDR1 is LNHNV and CDR2 is YYDKDF (reference sequence). CDR3 DNA sequence: TGTGCCACCAGCAGAACGCTAGCGCATACGCAGTATTTT. It translates to CATSRTLAHTQYF.

The genes are TRBV27 and TRBJ2-2, with D maybe TRBD2 (6 bases). Trimming shortened V by 7 bases and J by 5 bases, and 23 bases separated the two germline ends. The CDR3 has 17 amino acids. Germline V gene lookup returns CDR1 MNHEY and CDR2 SMNVEV (reference sequence). CDR3 coding DNA: TGTGCCAGCACCCAAGTGTCCGGGACTGTTTTGACCGGGGAGCTGTTTTTT. Its translation is CASTQVSGTVLTGELFF.

Of note for this clonotype: This may stem from a read error, because a much larger clone lies one nucleotide away. A read error is likely, as this CDR3 ends without the conserved phenylalanine or tryptophan. The genes are TRBV30 and TRBJ2-1; no clear D. The CDR3 is 11 amino acids. Trimming removed 2 bases at V and 9 bases at J, with 8 bases between. The V gene's germline CDR1 is GTSNPN and CDR2 SVGIG (reference sequence). CDR3 in amino acids: CAWSLGVEQFS. CDR3 nucleotides: TGTGCCTGGAGTCTTGGGGTTGAGCAGTTCTCC.

This sequence joins TRBV25-1 and TRBJ2-3, with a tentative D call TRBD2 (7 bases). The CDR3 loop spans 17 amino acids. V shed 3 bases and J shed 3 bases, with 19 bases lying between them. Germline V CDR1 and CDR2: MGHDK, SYGVNS. CDR3 DNA: TGTGCCAGCAGTGAGCGGTGGACACAGGGAGGGACAGATACGCAGTATTTT. Protein product: CASSERWTQGGTDTQYF.

This clonotype was detected only a few times. The chain uses TRBV5-1 and TRBJ2-5; 10 bases are a match to TRBD2. Trimming took 0 bases from V and 5 from J; bases not matched to a gene: 4. This CDR3 spans 15 amino acids. Germline-derived CDR1 and CDR2 are SGHRS and YFSETQ. CDR3 residues: CASSLALAGEETQYF. The DNA for the CDR3 is TGCGCCAGCAGCTTGGCCCTAGCGGGGGAGGAGACCCAGTACTTC. The variable domain in full, completed from reference TRBV5-1 and TRBJ2-5, reads KAGVTQTPRYLIKTRGQQVTLSCSPISGHRSVSWYQQTPGQGLQFLFEYFSETQRNKGNFPGRFSGRQFSNSRSEMNVSTLELGDSALYLCASSLALAGEETQYFGPGTRLLVL.

The rearrangement joins TRBV6-1 to TRBJ2-1; unclear D gene. V dropped 4 bases and J dropped 1 base, with 23 bases sitting between them. This CDR3 is 19 amino acids long. CDR1 and CDR2 (germline): MNHNS, SASEGT. The CDR3 DNA reads TGTGCCAGCAGTGGCTCTAGTAACGAGCCCTTCGGATCCTACAATGAGCAGTTCTTC. Translating it yields CASSGSSNEPFGSYNEQFF.

The V and J genes are TRBV5-1 and TRBJ2-2; D gene unclear. Trimming cost V 0 bases and J 3 bases, with 9 bases left between them. This CDR3 has 15 residues. CDR1 and CDR2 (germline): SGHRS, YFSETQ. DNA for the CDR3: TGCGCCAGCAGCTTGGGAGCGACCGACACCGGGGAGCTGTTTTTT. It codes for CASSLGATDTGELFF.

The J gene is TRBJ1-1, the V gene TRBV7-9; D is possibly TRBD1 (6 bases). The CDR3 is 15 residues long. Germline loops: CDR1 SEHNR, CDR2 FQNEAQ (reference sequence). Between the trimmed V and J ends, which lost 1 base and 12 bases, there was a span of 21 bases. In DNA, the CDR3 is TGTGCCAGCAGCTTAGAGGGACCGCGGGGGGCTGCCCCTTTCTTT. This gives the protein CASSLEGPRGAAPFF.

The J gene is TRBJ2-3, the V gene TRBV7-2; no clear D gene. V lost 5 bases and J lost 0, with 12 bases in between. The CDR3 runs to 15 residues. Germline CDR1 reads SGHTA; CDR2 reads FQGNSA. CDR3 in amino acids: CASSRPQVSTDTQYF. CDR3 bases: TGTGCCAGCAGCCGACCCCAGGTTAGCACAGATACGCAGTATTTT.

This clonotype was found a few times. A read error may explain this, as a much larger clone is one base away. The gene calls are TRBV27 and TRBJ2-3; D ambiguous. The germline V gene has CDR1 MNHEY and CDR2 SMNVEV (reference sequence). CDR3 length: 12 amino acids. The CDR3 loop is CACSFGTDTQYF. CDR3 bases: TGTGCCTGCAGTTTTGGAACAGATACGCAGTATTTT.

V and J are TRBV10-3 and TRBJ1-1, with D maybe TRBD1 (5 bases). The CDR3 consists of 15 residues. In germline, CDR1 is ENHRY, CDR2 SYGVKD. Trimming removed 3 bases at V and 5 bases at J, with 16 bases between. Here the CDR3 reads CAISESLGQGTEAFF. The CDR3 region has the DNA TGTGCCATCAGTGAATCTTTGGGGCAGGGAACTGAAGCTTTCTTT.

With respect to this clonotype: The junction does not match germline at one end; this may be a read error. The chain combines TRBV29-1 with TRBJ2-7; 8 bases map to TRBD2. The CDR3 consists of 13 residues. Germline V gene data show CDR1 as SQVTM and CDR2 as ANQGSEA. DNA for the CDR3: TGCAGCGTCGGGGGGGCGGGAACCTACGAGCAGAACTTC. Its protein is CSVGGAGTYEQNF.